This T cell receptor (beta chain) came from a study of regulatory T cells in long-lasting Graves disease. General observations from the study: Relative to new patients (roughly 900), persistent patients exhibited greater sharing of public clonotypes (approximately 3,000).

For TCR beta, libraries came from iRepertoire HTBI primers and Arm-PCR of CDR3 regions. Via MiXCR, TCRdb re-called the multiplex PCR reads, giving one row per CDR3 protein. Seen here are around 450,000 distinct CDR3 sequences, 14% to 15% observed once, and the top ten hold about 8.3%. Many counts were recorded for this clonotype. Antigen specificity is unknown. The time point denotes: newly diagnosed GD, antithyroid drugs for less than 3 months. Preparation of the TCR library used RNA extracted from PBMCs. The V gene lost 2 bases and the J gene lost 7 bases, with 6 bases spanning the gap. Per germline, CDR1 MNHNS and CDR2 SASEGT. This CDR3 has 12 amino acids. The sample was also linked to a second study, of T cells in Graves' hyperthyroidism and ophthalmopathy.

The chain is built from TRBV6-1 and TRBJ1-5, with D uncertain. The TCR originated in a woman between 40 and 55 years old with Graves disease. This specimen was peripheral blood mononuclear cells (PBMCs), taken at new diagnosis, from a patient treated with antithyroid drugs. The CDR3: CASSERAQPQHF. In DNA form, the CDR3 reads TGTGCCAGCAGTGAAAGGGCGCAGCCCCAGCATTTT.